The rows below give T cell receptor beta chains drawn from one sample of a study of blood T cell repertoires in COVID-19. Assay: immunoSEQ multiplex PCR; the TCRdb copy retains only in-frame clones and omits some. The table lists roughly 700,000 clones, just under 90% of them singletons. Source material: peripheral blood. The receptors originated from a woman in her late teens or twenties with acute or convalescent COVID-19. Each CDR3 is given with its conserved first and last residue. The D gene is left open where the match is weak. The size of a clone is reported for some rows only, either as once, few or many, or as a class for expanded clones.

j_call,clone_size,v_call,d_call,cdr3_length,cdr3_aa,cdr3_nt
TRBJ1-2,NA,TRBV11-2,TRBD1,16,CASRKGVGGGQGGYTF,TGTGCCAGCAGGAAAGGGGTAGGGGGCGGACAGGGCGGCTACACCTTC
TRBJ1-1,NA,TRBV7-9,NA,13,CASSPEGNTEAFF,TGTGCCAGCAGCCCCGAGGGTAACACTGAAGCTTTCTTT
TRBJ2-3,NA,TRBV7-9,NA,14,CASSTRGAQDTQYF,TGTGCCAGCAGCACCAGGGGGGCCCAAGATACGCAGTATTTT
TRBJ1-3,NA,TRBV29-1,NA,13,CSSTGDSGNTIYF,TGCAGCTCTACGGGAGACTCTGGAAACACCATATATTTT
TRBJ1-3,NA,TRBV7-9,TRBD1,17,CASSFPVDRGSGNTIYF,TGTGCCAGCAGCTTCCCCGTTGACAGGGGCTCTGGAAACACCATATATTTT
TRBJ1-5,NA,TRBV2,TRBD1,15,CATRDRGYSNQPQHF,TGTGCCACCCGGGACAGAGGATATAGCAATCAGCCCCAGCATTTT
TRBJ2-3,NA,TRBV19,NA,15,CASSRPQVNTDTQYF,TGTGCCAGTAGCAGACCACAGGTGAACACAGATACGCAGTATTTT
TRBJ2-3,NA,TRBV6-2/TRBV6-3,NA,14,CASSFATNTDTQYF,TGTGCCAGCAGTTTCGCGACTAACACAGATACGCAGTATTTT
TRBJ2-2,NA,TRBV5-1,NA,14,CASSLAGSTGELFF,TGCGCCAGCAGCTTGGCCGGGTCAACCGGGGAGCTGTTTTTT
TRBJ2-7,NA,TRBV12-3/TRBV12-4,NA,12,CASSFVRDEQYF,TGTGCCAGCAGTTTTGTGCGAGACGAGCAGTACTTC
TRBJ1-2,NA,TRBV2,NA,12,CASRRGLHGYTF,TGTGCCAGCAGGCGGGGCCTACATGGCTACACCTTC
TRBJ1-6,NA,TRBV6-4,TRBD1,15,CASSDSQGAGSPLHF,TGTGCCAGCAGTGACTCCCAGGGGGCAGGTTCACCCCTCCACTTT
TRBJ2-1,once,TRBV7-3,TRBD2,16,CASSAKLAGEHNEQFF,TGTGCCAGCAGCGCGAAACTAGCGGGGGAACACAATGAGCAGTTCTTC
TRBJ1-2,NA,TRBV19,NA,15,CASSISGGQDYGYTF,TGTGCCAGTAGTATTTCCGGGGGGCAGGACTATGGCTACACCTTC
TRBJ1-1,NA,TRBV6-5,NA,14,CASSIVSGATEAFF,TGTGCCAGCAGTATCGTATCAGGGGCCACTGAAGCTTTCTTT
TRBJ1-4,NA,TRBV11-1,NA,13,CASSFRFGEKLFF,TGTGCCAGCAGCTTCAGGTTTGGCGAAAAACTGTTTTTT
TRBJ1-6,NA,TRBV7-9,NA,13,CASRGNNNSPLHF,TGTGCCAGCCGGGGGAACAATAATTCACCCCTCCACTTT
TRBJ1-4,NA,TRBV7-2,NA,14,CASSLRAGGEKLFF,TGTGCCAGCAGCTTAAGGGCGGGGGGTGAAAAACTGTTTTTT
TRBJ1-4,NA,TRBV9,NA,15,CASSVEQGFNEKLFF,TGTGCCAGCAGCGTAGAACAGGGCTTTAATGAAAAACTGTTTTTT